This record looks at one T cell receptor (beta chain) sequence and its context. Its antigen is unidentified. The CDR3 runs 15 residues. J lost 4 bases, V lost 5 bases, and 7 bases had no gene match. Germline CDR1 reads LNHDA; CDR2 reads SQIVND (reference sequence). The sample originates from a study of cytomegalovirus exposure and HLA in healthy donors. Study-level results: The only immune exposure information that was available was CMV serostatus.

This PCR relied on a set of 60 Vbeta primers and 13 Jbeta primers. TCRdb's copy holds only in-frame clones and misses some; the assay was immunoSEQ multiplex PCR. The data contain 130,000 or so clones, 80% to 90% of them singletons. The sequence was obtained from a woman between 18 and 30 years old in good health and CMV-seropositive. The rearrangement links TRBV19 to TRBJ2-3, with 9 bases matching TRBD1. Material: PBMCs. The DNA for the CDR3 is TGTGCCAGTAGTGGATCCGGGACAGGGCCAGATACGCAGTATTTT. As protein: CASSGSGTGPDTQYF.